This T cell receptor beta chain is drawn from a study of cytomegalovirus exposure and HLA in healthy donors. Study-level points and caveats: Three of the chains that were CMV-associated were confirmed in vitro to be specific for CMV antigens. Analyses of presence and absence presupposed an approximately uniform sequencing depth across donors. Later genetic work tied a missense DCLRE1C variant to beta-chain V and J trimming.

The PCR contained 60 Vbeta and 13 Jbeta primers. Authors' processing steps: Later reanalysis found around 74 million unique TCR beta chains, around 9.9 million of them shared. Data came from immunoSEQ multiplex PCR; TCRdb stores just in-frame clones and leaves some out. V and J calls and clone size come straight from that table; D and trimming were deduced from the DNA. This repertoire shows under 200,000 clones, roughly 74% found once; its top ten account for approximately 1.8%. CDR3 length equals 17 residues. From germline, CDR1 is SNHLY and CDR2 FYNNEI. With V trimmed by 0 bases and J by 4 bases, 11 bases remained unmatched. Only a few counts were recorded for this clone. Antigen unknown.

The sequence was collected from a woman aged 25 to 45 in good health and CMV-seronegative. The chain recombines TRBV2 with TRBJ1-1; TRBD1 agrees at 7 bases. Sample: PBMCs. The CDR3 here is CASSEAARGQGGTEAFF. The CDR3 nucleotides are TGTGCCAGCAGTGAAGCAGCGAGGGGGCAGGGGGGCACTGAAGCTTTCTTT.